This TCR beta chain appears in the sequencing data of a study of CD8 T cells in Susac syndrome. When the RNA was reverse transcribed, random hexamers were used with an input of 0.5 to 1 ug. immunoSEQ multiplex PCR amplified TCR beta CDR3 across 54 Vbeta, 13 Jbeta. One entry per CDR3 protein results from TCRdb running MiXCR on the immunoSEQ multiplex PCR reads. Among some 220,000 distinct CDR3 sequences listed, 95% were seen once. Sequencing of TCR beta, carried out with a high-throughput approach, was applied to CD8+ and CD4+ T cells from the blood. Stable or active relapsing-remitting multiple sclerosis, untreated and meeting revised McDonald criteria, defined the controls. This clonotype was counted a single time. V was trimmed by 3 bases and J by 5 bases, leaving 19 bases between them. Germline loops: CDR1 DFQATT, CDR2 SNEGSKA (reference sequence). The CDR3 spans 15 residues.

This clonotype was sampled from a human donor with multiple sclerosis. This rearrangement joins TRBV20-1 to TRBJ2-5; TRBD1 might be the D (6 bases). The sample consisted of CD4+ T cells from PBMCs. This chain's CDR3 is CSARRSAGAPETQYF. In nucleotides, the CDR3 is TGCAGTGCTAGGAGGTCGGCAGGGGCTCCGGAGACCCAGTACTTC.